This T cell receptor beta chain is drawn from a study of T cell repertoires in cytomegalovirus infection. There are many counts of this clonotype. Antigen: not known. Study observations and caveats: Across the ex vivo response, the dominant clonotypes were HLA-C-restricted CMV-specific TCR beta clonotypes.

TCRdb analysed the reads with MiXCR anew, one entry per CDR3 protein. The table lists a few hundred thousand distinct CDR3 sequences, about a sixth of them singletons. This CDR3 comprises 14 residues. Trimming shortened V by 7 bases and J by 8 bases, and 18 bases separated the two germline ends. The V gene's germline CDR1 is MNHEY and CDR2 SVGEGT. What was sequenced was PBMCs. J is TRBJ2-1 and V is TRBV6-2 or TRBV6-3; TRBD1 might be the D (5 bases). The clonotype originates from a human donor in good health (CMV status not recorded). Some clones in this sample may be carry-over from other donors' samples. The CDR3 coding sequence is TGTGCCAGCATTGGGCCCAGGGATATCGATGAGCAGTTCTTC. Its translation: CASIGPRDIDEQFF.